Below, 12 T cell receptor beta chains from the same sample are listed, as sequenced in a study of blood T cell repertoires in COVID-19. TCRdb's table, derived via immunoSEQ multiplex PCR, lists solely in-frame clones and lacks some. The table has around 260,000 clones, less than 90% seen once. The sequenced material came from peripheral blood. These receptors were taken from a man in his sixties with acute or convalescent COVID-19.

This chain connects TRBV25-1 to TRBJ1-3; 7 bases align to TRBD1. The CDR3 is 16 residues long. Germline V lookup: CDR1 MGHDK, CDR2 SYGVNS. Trimming cost V 3 bases and J 0 bases; bases outside gene matches: 5. The CDR3 DNA reads as TGTGCCAGCAGTGACCCGGGACAGCGCTCTGGAAACACCATATATTTT. Translating it yields CASSDPGQRSGNTIYF.

The chain employs TRBV28 and TRBJ1-2; TRBD1 might be the D (6 bases). The germline V gene has CDR1 MDHEN and CDR2 SYDVKM. This CDR3 region has 16 residues. V lost 1 base and J 4 bases, leaving 16 bases between the germline ends. In DNA form, the CDR3 reads TGTGCCAGCAGTTTATCACAGGGCAACTCATTCTATGGCTACACCTTC. It yields the protein CASSLSQGNSFYGYTF.

The chain has TRBV9 and TRBJ2-2; D is possibly TRBD2 (5 bases). The CDR3 runs 15 residues. The V gene lost 2 bases and the J gene lost 5 bases, with 13 bases spanning the gap. In germline, CDR1 is SGDLS, CDR2 YYNGEE. CDR3 DNA sequence: TGTGCCAGCAGCGTGGGCCTCCCGGGGACCGGGGAGCTGTTTTTT. Protein product: CASSVGLPGTGELFF.

The V call is TRBV7-3, the J call TRBJ2-1; 9 nucleotides line up with TRBD1. The length of the CDR3 is 15 residues. With V trimmed by 0 bases and J by 9 bases, 6 bases remained unmatched. In germline, CDR1 is SGHTA, CDR2 FQGTGA. In DNA form, the CDR3 reads TGTGCCAGCAGCTTAACCGGGGACAGGGCGGGTGAGCAGTTCTTC. Amino acid sequence: CASSLTGDRAGEQFF.

This clone was observed a handful of times. The V call is TRBV2, the J call TRBJ2-7; perhaps TRBD2 as D (5 bases). Trimming took 4 bases from V and 0 from J, leaving 7 bases between them. The CDR3 runs 13 residues. The germline V gene encodes CDR1 SNHLY and CDR2 FYNNEI. CDR3 residues: CASSGESSYEQYF. In nucleotides, the CDR3 is TGTGCCAGCAGTGGGGAGAGCTCCTACGAGCAGTACTTC.

This chain links TRBV27 with TRBJ1-2, with 10 bases lining up with TRBD1. There are 13 residues in the CDR3. With 3 bases clipped from V and 7 bases from J, the junction kept 2 bases outside the gene matches. In germline, CDR1 is MNHEY, CDR2 SMNVEV (reference sequence). This CDR3 is CASSFWDRGGYTF. The CDR3 DNA is TGTGCCAGCAGTTTTTGGGACAGGGGTGGCTACACCTTC.

This chain joins TRBV20-1 and TRBJ2-3, with no clear D. The CDR3 is 11 residues long. The germline V gene has CDR1 DFQATT and CDR2 SNEGSKA (reference sequence). The V and J ends lost 0 bases and 14 bases respectively, with 12 bases between them. CDR3: CSARDTTAPYF. The CDR3 DNA follows: TGCAGTGCTAGAGATACTACCGCGCCGTATTTT.

The chain has TRBV5-8 and TRBJ2-5; TRBD2 matches 11 bases. This CDR3 comprises 17 residues. V lost 1 base and J lost 1; bases outside the gene matches: 6. Germline-derived CDR1 and CDR2 are SGHTS and YDEGEE. The CDR3 coding sequence is TGTGCCAGCAGCTTGTGGCTAGCGGGGGGCCTCCAAGAGACCCAGTACTTC. Protein sequence: CASSLWLAGGLQETQYF.

The table lists this clone with a count of one. The chain carries TRBV9 and TRBJ1-2; tentatively, D is TRBD1 (6 bases). Germline CDR1 reads SGDLS; CDR2 reads YYNGEE. V was pared by 4 bases and J by 8 bases, with 18 bases between. The CDR3 contains 14 residues. CDR3 amino acids: CASSTNRELGGYTF. CDR3 nucleotide sequence: TGTGCCAGCAGCACCAACAGGGAATTAGGCGGCTACACCTTC.

The chain joins TRBV3-1 (or the pseudogene TRBV3-2) to TRBJ2-1; 10 nucleotides match TRBD2. The CDR3 runs 16 residues. The germline CDR1 and CDR2 sequences are LGHDT and YNNKEL (reference sequence). Germline trimming cut 4 bases from V and 8 bases from J; bases unmatched to any gene: 11. As DNA, the CDR3 is TGTGCCAGCAGCCGCATGACTAGCGGGCCCGTCTATGAGCAGTTCTTC. Translating gives CASSRMTSGPVYEQFF.

There are a few counts of this clone. The chain recombines TRBV5-6 with TRBJ1-2, with a tentative D call TRBD1 (6 bases). The CDR3 has 13 residues. Germline CDR1 is SGHDT and CDR2 is YYEEEE. Trimming stripped 6 bases from V and 7 bases from J, with 16 bases between. The CDR3 sequence: CASILQGLPGYTF. In nucleotides, the CDR3 is TGTGCCAGCATCCTTCAGGGGCTACCTGGCTACACCTTC.

This chain joins TRBV18 and TRBJ2-7, with 7 bases fitting TRBD1. The CDR3 consists of 18 residues. The trim removed 4 bases at V and 3 bases at J, leaving 18 bases unmatched. Per the germline V gene, CDR1 is KGHSH and CDR2 is LQKENI. This CDR3 reads CASSQNRDSAGFVYEQYF. DNA of the CDR3: TGTGCCAGCTCACAAAACCGGGACAGCGCCGGTTTCGTCTACGAGCAGTACTTC.